This section outlines one T cell receptor (beta chain) sequence together with its context. The sample's time point: after dendritic cell vaccination, including at tumor progression/relapse. Selection required adequate fresh-frozen tumor tissue plus more than two years' survival data. PBMC sampling occurred before vaccination, two weeks after the third dose, and at progression. Trimming at V came to 6 bases and at J to 2 bases, leaving 6 bases not matched to a gene. The germline CDR1 and CDR2 sequences are SGHTA and FQGNSA. This CDR3 is 14 amino acids long. The sample originates from a study of glioma-infiltrating T cells after dendritic cell vaccination. Study details: Three intradermal dendritic cell vaccine injections were given every two weeks.

Generated by immunoSEQ multiplex PCR, the TCRdb table keeps only in-frame clones and is missing some. This table holds roughly 88,000 clones, 80% to 90% found once. The source material was blood, sampled after dendritic cell vaccination. The TCR comes from a human donor with glioblastoma. The V call is TRBV7-2, the J call TRBJ2-7, with TRBD2 matching over 8 bases. The CDR3 loop reads CASRPAGGPYEQYF. The CDR3 nucleotides are TGTGCCAGCAGGCCTGCGGGGGGCCCCTACGAGCAGTACTTC. The full variable domain, completed using reference TRBV7-2 and TRBJ2-7, is GAGVSQSPSNKVTEKGKDVELRCDPISGHTALYWYRQSLGQGLEFLIYFQGNSAPDKSGLPSDRFSAERTGGSVSTLTIQRTQQEDSAVYLCASRPAGGPYEQYFGPGTRLTVT.